The rows below give T cell receptor beta chains drawn from one sample of a study of blood T cell repertoires in COVID-19. The data were produced by immunoSEQ multiplex PCR, yet TCRdb's version contains in-frame clones alone and is incomplete. The data contain some 300,000 clones, around 88% of them seen just once; the ten biggest clones take up approximately 7.2%. Sequencing input: peripheral blood. The receptors come from a woman in her 30s who had recovered from COVID-19. Both conserved end residues are part of each CDR3. D genes are given only for firm matches. Clone size is given for some rows only: seen once, a few or many times, or a class if the clone is expanded.

V	D	size	J	length	CDR3	DNA
TRBV27	TRBD1	.	TRBJ1-5	16	CASSARGQGRDQPQHF	TGTGCCAGCAGCGCACGTGGACAGGGACGAGATCAGCCCCAGCATTTT
TRBV10-3	.	.	TRBJ2-3	11	CAIRGADTQYF	TGTGCCATCAGGGGGGCGGATACGCAGTATTTT
TRBV5-5	.	.	TRBJ1-5	13	CASSLEWGQPQHF	TGTGCCAGCAGCTTGGAATGGGGCCAGCCCCAGCATTTT
TRBV28	TRBD1	.	TRBJ2-7	15	CASRRPGDRAPEQYF	TGTGCCAGCAGACGCCCCGGGGACAGGGCCCCCGAGCAGTACTTC
TRBV5-1	.	.	TRBJ2-2	13	CASSVTVPGELFF	TGCGCCAGCAGCGTGACAGTCCCCGGGGAGCTGTTTTTT
TRBV4-3	.	.	TRBJ2-7	16	CASSQEPGTSLYEQYF	TGCGCCAGCAGCCAAGAACCCGGGACATCTCTCTACGAGCAGTACTTC
TRBV28	.	.	TRBJ1-3	13	CASSLTAGNTIYF	TGTGCCAGCAGTTTAACAGCTGGAAACACCATATATTTT
TRBV4-2	TRBD2	.	TRBJ2-1	16	CASSQDLAGGLNEQFF	TGTGCCAGCAGCCAAGATTTGGCGGGGGGGTTAAATGAGCAGTTCTTC
TRBV6-5	TRBD1	.	TRBJ1-4	15	CASSDPGQGTEKLFF	TGTGCCAGCAGCGACCCGGGACAGGGGACCGAAAAACTGTTTTTT
TRBV9	.	.	TRBJ1-2	14	CASSEGRVRGGYTF	TGTGCCAGCAGCGAAGGGAGGGTACGAGGGGGCTACACCTTC
TRBV5-1	.	.	TRBJ1-4	15	CASSLTGTTNEKLFF	TGCGCCAGCAGCTTGACTGGTACAACTAATGAAAAACTGTTTTTT
TRBV6-2/TRBV6-3	.	.	TRBJ2-7	15	CASSYRQHSSYEQYF	TGTGCCAGCAGTTACCGGCAGCACAGCTCCTACGAGCAGTACTTC
TRBV14	TRBD1	.	TRBJ2-7	16	CASSPRVGQGPYEQYF	TGTGCCAGCAGCCCCCGTGTCGGACAGGGCCCCTACGAGCAGTACTTC
TRBV7-2	TRBD2	.	TRBJ2-1	15	CASSGAGSSYNEQFF	TGTGCCAGCAGCGGAGCGGGGAGCTCCTACAATGAGCAGTTCTTC
TRBV19	.	.	TRBJ1-1	14	CASSLQRSGTEAFF	TGTGCCAGTAGTTTGCAACGTAGTGGTACTGAAGCTTTCTTT
TRBV11-2	.	once	TRBJ1-2	15	CASSSTVNTNYGYTF	TGTGCCAGCAGCTCAACAGTGAACACGAACTATGGCTACACCTTC
TRBV2	TRBD1	.	TRBJ1-4	14	CASRKTGGNEKLFF	TGTGCCAGCAGGAAGACAGGGGGTAATGAAAAACTGTTTTTT
TRBV2	TRBD2	.	TRBJ2-5	15	CASTLAGGAVETQYF	TGTGCCAGCACCCTAGCGGGGGGTGCTGTTGAGACCCAGTACTTC
TRBV28	TRBD2	.	TRBJ2-2	13	CASSLGGGGQLFF	TGTGCCAGCAGTCTCGGGGGGGGCGGGCAGCTGTTTTTT
TRBV4-3	TRBD1	.	TRBJ1-3	19	CASSQDGGQGGYSGNTIYF	TGCGCCAGCAGCCAAGATGGGGGACAGGGTGGGTACTCTGGAAACACCATATATTTT
TRBV3-1/TRBV3-2	.	.	TRBJ2-1	16	CASSQDGLGGYNEQFF	TGTGCCAGCAGCCAAGATGGTCTAGGGGGCTACAATGAGCAGTTCTTC
TRBV5-1	TRBD1	.	TRBJ2-1	15	CASSSGQREYNEQFF	TGCGCCAGCAGCTCGGGACAGCGAGAATACAATGAGCAGTTCTTC
TRBV4-1	TRBD1	few	TRBJ1-5	15	CASSLRLDRDQPQHF	TGCGCCAGCAGCCTAAGATTAGACAGGGATCAGCCCCAGCATTTT
TRBV9	.	.	TRBJ1-2	14	CASSVEGRGSGYTF	TGTGCCAGCAGCGTAGAAGGCAGGGGTTCTGGCTACACCTTC
TRBV3-1/TRBV3-2	.	.	TRBJ2-5	14	CASSARGMRETQYF	TGTGCCAGCAGCGCCCGGGGAATGCGGGAGACCCAGTACTTC
TRBV1	.	once	TRBJ1-5	14	CTSSQVASNQPQHF	TGCACCAGCAGCCAAGTAGCCAGTAATCAGCCCCAGCATTTT
TRBV5-1	.	.	TRBJ1-1	15	CASSLDHGSDTEAFF	TGCGCCAGCAGCTTGGATCACGGGTCAGACACTGAAGCTTTCTTT
TRBV6-1	TRBD2	once	TRBJ2-3	15	CASRRGGLGTDTQYF	TGTGCCAGCAGGCGGGGGGGCCTCGGCACAGATACGCAGTATTTT
TRBV6-6	TRBD1	once	TRBJ2-3	17	CASSQHGQGGSTDTQYF	TGTGCCAGCAGTCAGCACGGACAGGGGGGTTCCACAGATACGCAGTATTTT
TRBV6-5	.	.	TRBJ1-3	16	CASSYFPQVAGNTIYF	TGTGCCAGCAGTTACTTCCCACAGGTTGCTGGAAACACCATATATTTT
TRBV18	.	.	TRBJ1-1	15	CASSPLSSVNTEAFF	TGTGCCAGCTCACCTCTGTCCTCCGTGAACACTGAAGCTTTCTTT
TRBV29-1	.	.	TRBJ1-2	12	CSVGSQSYGYTF	TGCAGCGTTGGGAGTCAGAGCTATGGCTACACCTTC
TRBV2	.	.	TRBJ2-1	14	CASSVFNGANEQFF	TGTGCCAGCAGCGTTTTCAATGGGGCCAATGAGCAGTTCTTC
TRBV7-9	.	.	TRBJ1-3	18	CASSLEGSQGPAGNTIYF	TGTGCCAGCAGCTTAGAAGGGTCACAGGGACCTGCTGGAAACACCATATATTTT
TRBV6-2/TRBV6-3	TRBD2	once	TRBJ2-3	15	CASSRGSGGADTQYF	TGTGCCAGCAGCCGGGGGAGCGGGGGGGCAGATACGCAGTATTTT
TRBV4-3	.	.	TRBJ2-2	13	CASSQSGSGELFF	TGCGCCAGCAGTCAGAGCGGTTCCGGGGAGCTGTTTTTT
TRBV11-2	.	few	TRBJ2-2	13	CASSSAGTGELFF	TGTGCCAGCAGCTCCGCGGGGACCGGGGAGCTGTTTTTT
TRBV12-5	.	.	TRBJ1-2	11	CASGLAPGDTF	TGTGCTAGTGGTTTGGCCCCGGGGGACACCTTC
TRBV28	.	.	TRBJ1-3	16	CASSLSSGNPGNTIYF	TGTGCCAGCAGTTTATCCTCGGGGAACCCTGGAAACACCATATATTTT
TRBV28	TRBD1	.	TRBJ1-1	18	CASSQLYPINRGETEAFF	TGTGCCAGCAGTCAATTATATCCCATCAACAGGGGGGAGACTGAAGCTTTCTTT